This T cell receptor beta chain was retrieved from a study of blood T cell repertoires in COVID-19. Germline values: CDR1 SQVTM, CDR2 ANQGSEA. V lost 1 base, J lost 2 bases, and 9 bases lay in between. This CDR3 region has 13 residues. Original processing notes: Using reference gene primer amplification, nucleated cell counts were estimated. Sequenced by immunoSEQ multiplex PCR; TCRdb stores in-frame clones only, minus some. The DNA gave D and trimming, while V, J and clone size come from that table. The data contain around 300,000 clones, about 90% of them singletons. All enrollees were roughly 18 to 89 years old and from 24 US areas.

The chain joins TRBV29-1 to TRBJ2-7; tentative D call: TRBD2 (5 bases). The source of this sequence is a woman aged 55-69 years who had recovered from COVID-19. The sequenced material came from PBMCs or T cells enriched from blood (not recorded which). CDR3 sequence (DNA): TGCAGCGTTGAAGGGGAGCTTACCTACGAGCAGTACTTC. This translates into CSVEGELTYEQYF.